This T cell receptor (beta chain) was sequenced in a study of blood T cell repertoires in COVID-19 (dated by TCRdb to the early 2020s). Broadly, across the study: Samples covering the acute and convalescent phases of COVID-19 were provided by collaborators in the United States, Italy and Spain. The samples were drawn from the first 160 participants of the ongoing ImmuneRACE study and from 1,254 subjects provided by 6 global collaborators. The repertoires were made available in a free public database intended to serve as a resource for research on the immune response to SARS-CoV-2. Sample metadata almost always included a de-identified subject ID, COVID-19 status, age in years and sex. The material from the prospective study consisted of cDNA or gDNA derived from T cells, B-cell-depleted T cells, or PBMCs. HLA class I and class II types, where available, came from metadata supplied by the sample provider rather than from assay-based typing. Deeply sampled blood TCRbeta repertoires from subjects exposed to, actively infected with, or recovered from COVID-19 were included in the dataset.

The collaborating institutions used their own protocols to collect whole blood in K2EDTA tubes. For TCRbeta analysis, collaborator samples were shipped as frozen whole blood, as isolated PBMCs, or as DNA extracted from either sample type. Paper-wide results and their limitations: The amount of clinical and demographic metadata varied by source and participant and was provided uncurated.

A word on this clone: Its cognate antigen has yet to be identified. No qualities accompany the bases; no much larger clone lies one base away.

The immunoSEQ Assay, a bias-controlled multiplex PCR, was used to amplify TCRbeta CDR3 regions from genomic DNA. As for the original processing: Within the assay, amplification of reference gene primers was used to estimate how many nucleated cells each sample contained. Sequence reads were collapsed and filtered to measure the absolute abundance of every unique TCRbeta CDR3 rearrangement. For each sample, productive Simpson clonality was calculated by taking the square root of Simpson's diversity index across productive rearrangements. In its TCRdb copy, this immuneACCESS table keeps in-frame sequences only and misses some clones. Where compared with another copy, unresolved V genes explain less than half of these, and the others have no known cause. V and J calls and clone size are given by that table; D and trimming were obtained from the DNA. The sample includes about 200,000 clones, with roughly nine tenths observed a single time. Of the sample, about 2.2% falls within the top ten clones.

Material: peripheral blood. The origin of this receptor is a woman between 50 and 59 years old with acute or convalescent COVID-19.

CDR3 reads: CASSLRTGQGWAKNIQYF. The nucleotide sequence reads as follows: TGTGCCAGCAGCCTCCGGACAGGGCAGGGTTGGGCCAAAAACATTCAGTACTTC. This sequence uses TRBV7-2 and TRBJ2-4; TRBD1 agrees with 8 junctional bases. The CDR3 sequence holds 18 residues, the cysteine and phenylalanine included. Kept here is only the CDR3 DNA, which spans 54 bases and is read in frame from base 1. V and J are trimmed by 5 bases and 1 base, and the gene matches miss 13 bases of the junction. The germline V gene encodes CDR1 SGHTA and CDR2 FQGNSA.